A single sample is the source of the 29 T cell receptor beta chains below, sequenced in a study of cytomegalovirus exposure and HLA in healthy donors. Researchers ran the PCR with 60 Vbeta and 13 Jbeta primers. Method: immunoSEQ multiplex PCR; TCRdb's copy keeps in-frame clones and lacks some. The sample shows some 190,000 clones, more than 80% of them seen only once. Sequenced: PBMCs. The source is a male donor in good health and CMV-seronegative.

The V and J genes are TRBV4-1 and TRBJ2-2, with D maybe TRBD2 (6 bases). The germline V gene has CDR1 MGHRA and CDR2 YSYEKL. The CDR3 is 16 amino acids. V was trimmed by 0 bases and J by 4 bases, leaving 12 bases between them. The CDR3 loop is CASSQDPLAGTGELFF. The DNA of the CDR3 is TGCGCCAGCAGCCAAGATCCACTAGCAGGCACCGGGGAGCTGTTTTTT.

This clone has only one observation. This rearrangement joins TRBV5-1 to TRBJ2-2, with 7 bases identical to TRBD1. Unmatched junction bases numbered 4, after V lost 5 bases and J lost 0 bases. The length of the CDR3 is 15 residues. Germline V gives CDR1 SGHRS, CDR2 YFSETQ. The CDR3, as DNA: TGCGCCAGCAGTCAGGGGGAGACGAACACCGGGGAGCTGTTTTTT. Translating gives CASSQGETNTGELFF. Looking up the rest from reference TRBV5-1 and TRBJ2-2 gives the full variable domain: KAGVTQTPRYLIKTRGQQVTLSCSPISGHRSVSWYQQTPGQGLQFLFEYFSETQRNKGNFPGRFSGRQFSNSRSEMNVSTLELGDSALYLCASSQGETNTGELFFGEGSRLTVL.

The genes are TRBV5-1 and TRBJ2-7; 9 bases fit TRBD1. There are 14 residues in the CDR3. Germline CDR1 and CDR2: SGHRS and YFSETQ. The junction had 6 bases not matched to a gene; V was cut back by 4 bases and J by 4 bases. CDR3 loop: CASSPTGQGYEQYF. Here the CDR3 DNA reads TGCGCCAGCAGCCCTACAGGACAGGGGTACGAGCAGTACTTC.

This clone has more than one count but fewer than ten. This chain connects TRBV5-1 to TRBJ1-1; 9 nucleotides match TRBD1. Germline loops: CDR1 SGHRS, CDR2 YFSETQ. The CDR3 loop spans 15 amino acids. The junction had 7 bases not matched to a gene; V was cut back by 6 bases and J by 1 base. Written as DNA, the CDR3 is TGCGCCAGCAAGGGTCAACAGGGGGCGAACACTGAAGCTTTCTTT. It yields the protein CASKGQQGANTEAFF.

This clone was seen only once. The chain carries TRBV6-6 and TRBJ2-3, with 10 bases fitting TRBD2. This CDR3 comprises 15 residues. V shed 2 bases, J shed 5 bases, and the junction held 4 bases outside the gene matches. From germline, CDR1 is MNHNY and CDR2 SVGAGI (reference sequence). DNA of the CDR3: TGTGCCAGCAGTTACAGCCTAGCGGGGGTAGATACGCAGTATTTT. Translating gives CASSYSLAGVDTQYF.

The chain recombines TRBV5-6 with TRBJ1-1, with a tentative D call TRBD1 (6 bases). V was shortened by 4 bases and J by 6 bases, with 13 bases between the two germline ends. Germline-derived CDR1 and CDR2 are SGHDT and YYEEEE. The CDR3 has 13 amino acids. CDR3 DNA sequence: TGTGCCAGCAGCCTTGAGGACAGCCCTGAAGCTTTCTTT. This translates into CASSLEDSPEAFF.

The chain employs TRBV27 and TRBJ2-3, with D tentatively TRBD1 (6 bases). CDR1 and CDR2 from the germline V gene are MNHEY and SMNVEV (reference sequence). The CDR3 is made up of 16 amino acids. V lost 3 bases and J 3 bases, leaving 16 bases between the germline ends. The CDR3 DNA reads TGTGCCAGCAGTTTTCGACAGGCCCCGAGTACAGATACGCAGTATTTT. Translating gives CASSFRQAPSTDTQYF.

The chain recombines TRBV10-3 with TRBJ2-7; no clear D. The germline CDR1 and CDR2 sequences are ENHRY and SYGVKD. V was shortened by 0 bases and J by 7 bases, with 10 bases between the two germline ends. The CDR3 contains 13 residues. CDR3 DNA sequence: TGTGCCATCAGTGAGTCGTTGGCCACAGAGCAGTACTTC. Translation gives CAISESLATEQYF.

V usage is TRBV5-6 and J usage is TRBJ2-3; the match to TRBD2 covers 12 bases. V shed 4 bases, J shed 4 bases, and the junction held 13 bases outside the gene matches. The germline V gene encodes CDR1 SGHDT and CDR2 YYEEEE. CDR3 length: 18 residues. CDR3 sequence reads: CASSPELAGGLEADTQYF. In nucleotides, the CDR3 is TGTGCCAGCAGCCCTGAACTAGCGGGGGGTCTGGAGGCAGATACGCAGTATTTT.

The J gene is TRBJ2-5, the V gene TRBV7-3, with D hard to call. V lost 1 base and J lost 4, with 13 bases in between. There are 15 residues in the CDR3. Germline V gene data show CDR1 as SGHTA and CDR2 as FQGTGA. The CDR3 loop reads CASSLSGSPRETQYF. CDR3 sequence (DNA): TGTGCCAGCAGCTTAAGCGGCAGCCCAAGAGAGACCCAGTACTTC.

This clone was found once. The V and J genes are TRBV2 and TRBJ1-2; D is ambiguous. Trimming pared 10 bases from V and 0 bases from J, leaving 21 bases between. Germline V lookup: CDR1 SNHLY, CDR2 FYNNEI. The CDR3 length is 16 residues. In nucleotides, the CDR3 is TGTGCCACCAAAAAGGATGGACTCAGAGCTAACTATGGCTACACCTTC. Translation: CATKKDGLRANYGYTF.

This clone was seen once. The chain combines TRBV7-2 with TRBJ2-5, with 10 nucleotides matching TRBD2. In germline, CDR1 is SGHTA, CDR2 FQGNSA. This CDR3 spans 15 amino acids. The J segment lost 4 bases and the V segment lost 5 bases, leaving 7 bases of the junction unmatched. CDR3 in amino acids: CASSASGGAGETQYF. DNA for the CDR3: TGTGCCAGCAGCGCGAGCGGGGGGGCCGGAGAGACCCAGTACTTC.

This chain links TRBV6-5 with TRBJ2-7, with TRBD2 as a possible D gene (5 bases). Trimming stripped 2 bases from V and 2 bases from J, with 13 bases between. The V gene's germline CDR1 is MNHEY and CDR2 SVGAGI. There are 15 residues in the CDR3. CDR3 protein: CASSYHPADTYEQYF. The CDR3 DNA is TGTGCCAGCAGTTACCATCCAGCGGATACCTACGAGCAGTACTTC.

The chain uses TRBV2 and TRBJ2-7; D might be TRBD2 (6 bases). Per the germline V gene, CDR1 is SNHLY and CDR2 is FYNNEI. V shed 7 bases and J shed 3 bases, with 10 bases lying between them. This CDR3 contains 12 residues. The DNA of the CDR3 is TGTGCCAGCACTGGAGGGCTCTACGAGCAGTACTTC. Translated, it gives CASTGGLYEQYF.

V usage is TRBV7-9 and J usage is TRBJ1-1; D is unclear. Germline loops: CDR1 SEHNR, CDR2 FQNEAQ (reference sequence). V dropped 3 bases and J dropped 7 bases, with 6 bases sitting between them. The CDR3 contains 11 residues. The DNA for the CDR3 is TGTGCCAGCAGCTTTAGGAGTGAAGCTTTCTTT. Protein product: CASSFRSEAFF.

In its sample, this clone was seen a few times. The sample holds other DNA sequences that translate to the same CDR3. The chain employs TRBV7-9 and TRBJ2-7, with 12 nucleotides matching TRBD2. V shed 6 bases and J 4 bases; nucleotides not matched to a gene: 4. The germline CDR1 and CDR2 sequences are SEHNR and FQNEAQ (reference sequence). CDR3 size: 14 residues. The CDR3 loop is CASSLAGGTYEQYF. Here the CDR3 DNA reads TGTGCCAGCAGTCTAGCGGGAGGGACGTACGAGCAGTACTTC.

The gene calls are TRBV5-4 and TRBJ2-7; 9 positions match TRBD2. V was clipped by 4 bases and J by 0 bases; unmatched bases: 5. This CDR3 is built from 15 residues. Germline CDR1 is SGHNT and CDR2 is YYREEE (reference sequence). CDR3 nucleotides: TGTGCCAGCAGCGAACAGCGGGGGGTCTCCTACGAGCAGTACTTC. Protein: CASSEQRGVSYEQYF.

The chain couples TRBV10-3 to TRBJ2-7; D is possibly TRBD2 (7 bases). This CDR3 is 14 amino acids long. Germline V gene lookup returns CDR1 ENHRY and CDR2 SYGVKD. V lost 0 bases and J lost 6, with 12 bases in between. The CDR3 region has the DNA TGTGCCATCAGTGAGTCGGGGGGGCGCGGCGAGCAGTACTTC. Its translation is CAISESGGRGEQYF.

This chain connects TRBV2 to TRBJ1-6; 9 bases agree with TRBD1. Looked up from germline, CDR1 is SNHLY and CDR2 is FYNNEI. The CDR3 is 13 amino acids. J was trimmed by 8 bases and V by 11 bases; bases with no gene match: 7. CDR3 in DNA: TGTGCCGGTAAACAGGGGGCCGATTCACCCCTCCACTTT. As protein: CAGKQGADSPLHF. Full variable domain (outside the CDR3, taken from reference TRBV2 and TRBJ1-6): EPEVTQTPSHQVTQMGQEVILRCVPISNHLYFYWYRQILGQKVEFLVSFYNNEISEKSEIFDDQFSVERPDGSNFTLKIRSTKLEDSAMYFCAGKQGADSPLHFGNGTRLTVT.

This clone was seen a few times. The chain recombines TRBV28 with TRBJ1-1, with no clear D. CDR1 and CDR2 (germline): MDHEN, SYDVKM. V lost 5 bases, J lost 6 bases, and 7 bases lay in between. This CDR3 comprises 11 residues. The CDR3 DNA sequence: TGTGCCAGCAGTGTAGTGGCTGAAGCTTTCTTT. Protein: CASSVVAEAFF.

The rearrangement links TRBV15 to TRBJ2-7; TRBD2 aligns across 10 bases. This CDR3 has 15 residues. From germline, CDR1 is LNHNV and CDR2 YYDKDF (reference sequence). The J segment lost 0 bases and the V segment lost 5 bases, leaving 4 bases of the junction unmatched. The CDR3 nucleotides are TGTGCCACCAGCCTTAGCGGGGGGCCCTCCTACGAGCAGTACTTC. It yields the protein CATSLSGGPSYEQYF. Drawing the rest from reference TRBV15 and TRBJ2-7, the complete variable domain is DAMVIQNPRYQVTQFGKPVTLSCSQTLNHNVMYWYQQKSSQAPKLLFHYYDKDFNNEADTPDNFQSRRPNTSFCFLDIRSPGLGDTAMYLCATSLSGGPSYEQYFGPGTRLTVT.

The chain links TRBV6-1 to TRBJ2-7; TRBD1 agrees at 8 bases. Per germline, CDR1 MNHNS and CDR2 SASEGT. The CDR3 sequence is 15 residues long. V lost 6 bases and J lost 2; bases outside the gene matches: 9. The CDR3 protein is CASRGQVGWTYEQYF. CDR3 nucleotides: TGTGCCAGCAGGGGACAGGTAGGGTGGACCTACGAGCAGTACTTC.

A few counts support this clone. V usage is TRBV18 and J usage is TRBJ2-4, with 7 bases identical to TRBD2. With 4 bases clipped from V and 0 bases from J, the junction kept 6 bases outside the gene matches. The CDR3 covers 16 residues. From germline, CDR1 is KGHSH and CDR2 LQKENI. DNA of the CDR3: TGTGCCAGCTCACGGACGGGGGGACTAGCCAAAAACATTCAGTACTTC. Translating it yields CASSRTGGLAKNIQYF. The complete variable domain, with remaining parts taken from reference TRBV18 and TRBJ2-4, reads NAGVMQNPRHLVRRRGQEARLRCSPMKGHSHVYWYRQLPEEGLKFMVYLQKENIIDESGMPKERFSAEFPKEGPSILRIQQVVRGDSAAYFCASSRTGGLAKNIQYFGAGTRLSVL.

Comments on this clone: An end of the junction does not agree with germline; a read error may underlie this. The CDR3 sequence: CSSSITGGGQGNYEQYF. For the CDR3, the DNA is TGTTCCAGCAGCATAACGGGGGGAGGACAGGGAAATTACGAGCAGTACTTC. The chain combines TRBV7-9 with TRBJ2-7; tentatively, D is TRBD1 (8 bases). This CDR3 has 17 residues. The V gene's germline CDR1 is SEHNR and CDR2 FQNEAQ (reference sequence).

V and J are TRBV6-5 and TRBJ2-1; D may be TRBD2 (6 bases). The CDR3 spans 15 residues. V dropped 6 bases and J dropped 7 bases, with 19 bases sitting between them. In germline, CDR1 is MNHEY, CDR2 SVGAGI. CDR3 in amino acids: CASSQTSSVLNEQFF. The CDR3 DNA sequence: TGTGCCAGCAGCCAAACTAGCTCGGTATTGAATGAGCAGTTCTTC.

The V gene is TRBV27, the J gene TRBJ2-2; TRBD2 is a possible D gene (5 bases). CDR1 and CDR2 from the germline V gene are MNHEY and SMNVEV (reference sequence). The CDR3 is made up of 15 amino acids. The V end was cut by 2 bases, the J end by 3 bases, with 10 bases between. CDR3 DNA sequence: TGTGCCAGCAGTTTAATTCGGGGTTACACCGGGGAGCTGTTTTTT. Encoded protein: CASSLIRGYTGELFF.

The chain carries TRBV19 and TRBJ1-2; 11 nucleotides agree with TRBD1. With 8 bases clipped from V and 4 bases from J, the junction kept 9 bases outside the gene matches. The CDR3 runs to 15 residues. CDR1 LNHDA and CDR2 SQIVND come from the germline V gene (reference sequence). This CDR3 is CASSGQGAPGYGYTF. Here the CDR3 DNA reads TGTGCCAGTTCCGGACAGGGGGCCCCAGGCTATGGCTACACCTTC.

J is TRBJ2-3 and V is TRBV29-1, with TRBD1 matching 10 bases. Per germline, CDR1 SQVTM and CDR2 ANQGSEA. CDR3 length: 17 amino acids. V lost 6 bases and J lost 2; bases outside the gene matches: 14. CDR3 bases: TGCAGCGTCCGGGACAGGGGCGCCGCGTTCTCCACAGATACGCAGTATTTT. This codes for CSVRDRGAAFSTDTQYF.

This clone showed up just a few times. The genes are TRBV19 and TRBJ2-6; 7 bases are a match to TRBD1. CDR3 length: 15 amino acids. V trimming: 4 bases; J trimming: 4 bases; junction bases outside the gene matches: 4. Germline assignment: CDR1 LNHDA and CDR2 SQIVND (reference sequence). The CDR3 DNA is TGTGCCAGTAGTACTACAGGGGCCGGGGCCAACGTCCTGACTTTC. Translating it yields CASSTTGAGANVLTF.